The T cell receptor beta chain under discussion was sequenced for a study of blood T cell repertoires in COVID-19. As for the study in general: Nucleic acid was either cDNA or gDNA, and it came from T cells, B-cell-depleted T cells, or PBMCs.

The CDR3 loop spans 14 amino acids. The germline CDR1 and CDR2 sequences are MNHNS and SASEGT. Trimming removed 1 base at V and 6 bases at J, with 10 bases between. Everyone who took part was roughly 18 to 89 years old, and they came from roughly 25 US areas. Cohort placement rested on clinical history that participants reported themselves. TCRdb's table, derived via immunoSEQ multiplex PCR, lists solely in-frame clones and lacks some. Of about 150,000 clones detected, approximately 88% appear once; the ten largest clones hold approximately 1.3%. The specimen sequenced was PBMCs or T cells enriched from blood (not recorded which). This TCR was recovered from a woman aged 25-40 years with acute COVID-19. The chain employs TRBV6-1 and TRBJ1-5, with D possibly being TRBD1 (5 bases). CDR3 DNA sequence: TGTGCCAGCAGTGAAGGGGGGGATACTCAGCCCCAGCATTTT. This sequence encodes CASSEGGDTQPQHF.